This TCR beta chain was recorded in a study of T cells in localized non-small cell lung cancer. Overall study findings and caveats: Heterogeneity remains possible, as sequencing covered one tumor region only.

Assay: immunoSEQ multiplex PCR; the TCRdb copy retains only in-frame clones and omits some. In the table there are 15,000 to 20,000 clones, roughly 83% of which are singletons. Comment on this clone: Its target is not known.

This specimen was peripheral blood, taken before any cancer treatment. This clonotype was obtained from a man aged 40-75 years with stage I lung adenocarcinoma.

CDR3 nucleotide sequence: TGTGCCAGCAGCTCCGACACCGGGGAGCTGTTTTTT. Translation: CASSSDTGELFF. The chain couples TRBV7-2 to TRBJ2-2; D is uncertain. V lost 4 bases and J lost 3, with 3 bases in between. The V gene's germline CDR1 is SGHTA and CDR2 FQGNSA. This CDR3 contains 12 residues.